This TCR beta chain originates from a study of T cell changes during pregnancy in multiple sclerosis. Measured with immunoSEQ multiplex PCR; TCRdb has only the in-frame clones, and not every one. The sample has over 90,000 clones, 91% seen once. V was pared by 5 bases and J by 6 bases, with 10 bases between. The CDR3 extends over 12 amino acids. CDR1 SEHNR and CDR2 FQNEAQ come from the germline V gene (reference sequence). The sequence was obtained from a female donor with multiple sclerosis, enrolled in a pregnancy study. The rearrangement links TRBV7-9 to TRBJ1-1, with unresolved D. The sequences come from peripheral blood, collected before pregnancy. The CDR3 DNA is TGTGCCAGCAGCCCCCCTAGCCCTGAAGCTTTCTTT. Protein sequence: CASSPPSPEAFF.